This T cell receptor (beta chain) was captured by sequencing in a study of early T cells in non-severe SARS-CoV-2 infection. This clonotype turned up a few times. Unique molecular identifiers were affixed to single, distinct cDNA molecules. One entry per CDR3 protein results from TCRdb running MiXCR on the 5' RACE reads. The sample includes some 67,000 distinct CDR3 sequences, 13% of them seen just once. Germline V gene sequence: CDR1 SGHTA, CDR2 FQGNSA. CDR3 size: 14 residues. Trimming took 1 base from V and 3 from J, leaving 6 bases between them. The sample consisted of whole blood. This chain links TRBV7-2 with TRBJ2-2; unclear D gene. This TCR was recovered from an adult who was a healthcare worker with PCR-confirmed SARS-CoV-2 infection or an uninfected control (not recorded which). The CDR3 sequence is CASSLELHTGELFF. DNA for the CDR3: TGTGCCAGCAGCTTAGAGCTCCACACCGGGGAGCTGTTTTTT.